What follows are 24 T cell receptor beta chains derived from one specimen sequenced in a study of blood T cell repertoires in COVID-19. Sequencing was performed with immunoSEQ multiplex PCR; in TCRdb, only in-frame clones are kept and a portion is missing. The sample includes 90,000 to 150,000 clones, 85% of them seen just once. The sequenced sample consisted of peripheral blood. All receptors come from a man older than 75 with acute or convalescent COVID-19.

The gene calls are TRBV19 and TRBJ2-5; D not certain. The CDR3 totals 11 residues. Trimming shortened V by 5 bases and J by 5 bases, and 6 bases separated the two germline ends. CDR1 and CDR2 (germline): LNHDA, SQIVND (reference sequence). Written as DNA, the CDR3 is TGTGCCAGTAGTGAACACGAGACCCAGTACTTC. Its translation: CASSEHETQYF.

The chain links TRBV6-5 to TRBJ2-7; TRBD2 might be the D (6 bases). The germline CDR1 and CDR2 sequences are MNHEY and SVGAGI. Trimming removed 7 bases from V and 2 bases from J, with 15 bases in between. The CDR3 is 14 residues long. Here the CDR3 DNA reads TGTGCCAGCATGGGGGGTTATACCACCTACGAGCAGTACTTC. This gives the protein CASMGGYTTYEQYF.

The chain couples TRBV7-9 to TRBJ1-2; TRBD1 agrees at 11 bases. After removal of 5 bases from V and 2 bases from J, the junction contained 7 bases not matched to a gene. The CDR3 has 16 amino acids. Germline V CDR1 and CDR2: SEHNR, FQNEAQ (reference sequence). The DNA of the CDR3 is TGTGCCAGCAGCCCAAGGACAGGGGGCGCGAACTATGGCTACACCTTC. Amino acid sequence: CASSPRTGGANYGYTF.

The chain is built from TRBV18 and TRBJ2-5; 7 bases fit TRBD1. The junction had 3 bases not matched to a gene; V was cut back by 5 bases and J by 3 bases. CDR1 is KGHSH and CDR2 is LQKENI in the germline V gene. This CDR3 has 13 amino acids. CDR3 bases: TGTGCCAGCTCAAGGGGACAGAAAGAGACCCAGTACTTC. Encoded protein: CASSRGQKETQYF.

This clone was detected once. The chain combines TRBV7-9 with TRBJ1-1; D gene uncertain. Between the trimmed V and J ends, which lost 5 bases and 4 bases, there was a span of 8 bases. CDR3 size: 12 residues. Germline V CDR1 and CDR2: SEHNR, FQNEAQ (reference sequence). CDR3 loop: CASSPLGTEAFF. CDR3 sequence (DNA): TGTGCCAGCAGCCCCCTAGGCACTGAAGCTTTCTTT.

The chain links TRBV20-1 to TRBJ2-7; possibly TRBD2 for D (6 bases). Germline CDR1 is DFQATT and CDR2 is SNEGSKA (reference sequence). The CDR3 sequence is 14 residues long. The V end lost 3 bases, the J end lost 3 bases, and 15 bases lay between the germline ends. CDR3 DNA: TGCAGTGCTAGTTCCGGGACTGTCGTCTACGAGCAGTACTTC. The encoded protein is CSASSGTVVYEQYF.

The J gene is TRBJ1-5, the V gene TRBV29-1; 9 bases line up with TRBD1. Trimming took 4 bases from V and 2 from J; bases not matched to a gene: 3. The CDR3 has 14 amino acids. CDR1 SQVTM and CDR2 ANQGSEA come from the germline V gene. CDR3: CSVGDRDRNQPQHF. CDR3 nucleotides: TGCAGCGTTGGGGACAGGGACCGCAATCAGCCCCAGCATTTT.

The rearrangement joins TRBV2 to TRBJ1-4, with D uncertain. Between the trimmed V and J ends, which lost 4 bases and 0 bases, there was a span of 6 bases. Germline V lookup: CDR1 SNHLY, CDR2 FYNNEI. The CDR3 contains 14 residues. Here the CDR3 DNA reads TGTGCCAGCAGTGCGACTGCAACTAATGAAAAACTGTTTTTT. Its protein is CASSATATNEKLFF.

The chain uses TRBV29-1 and TRBJ1-1; 8 nucleotides align to TRBD1. The CDR3 has 13 amino acids. Unmatched junction bases numbered 5, after V lost 7 bases and J lost 1 base. Germline values: CDR1 SQVTM, CDR2 ANQGSEA. The CDR3 nucleotides read TGCAGCGCCACGCAGGGGGCGAACACTGAAGCTTTCTTT. It translates to CSATQGANTEAFF.

CDR3 sequence reads: CASSKTGGPLTQYF. The CDR3 DNA reads TGTGCCAGTAGTAAGACAGGGGGGCCCCTAACGCAGTATTTT. The chain combines TRBV19 with TRBJ2-3; 9 bases map to TRBD1. CDR1 and CDR2 from the germline V gene are LNHDA and SQIVND (reference sequence). The CDR3 runs to 14 residues. The ends lost 4 bases at V and 9 bases at J; junction bases unmatched: 8.

This clone was seen more than once but under ten times. The gene calls are TRBV19 and TRBJ2-7; 7 nucleotides align to TRBD1. After removal of 4 bases from V and 0 bases from J, the junction contained 9 bases not matched to a gene. Per germline, CDR1 LNHDA and CDR2 SQIVND (reference sequence). This CDR3 spans 16 amino acids. The CDR3 region is CASSTAGGWGSYEQYF. The CDR3 DNA reads TGTGCCAGTAGTACGGCAGGGGGTTGGGGCTCCTACGAGCAGTACTTC.

This chain connects TRBV29-1 to TRBJ1-1, with a tentative D call TRBD1 (6 bases). This CDR3 spans 13 amino acids. CDR1 is SQVTM and CDR2 is ANQGSEA in the germline V gene. V lost 4 bases, J lost 0 bases, and 9 bases lay in between. The CDR3 sequence is CSVVGQLNTEAFF. The CDR3 nucleotides read TGCAGCGTTGTCGGACAGCTGAACACTGAAGCTTTCTTT.

The V gene is TRBV10-2, the J gene TRBJ1-6; unclear D gene. Trimming took off 2 bases at V and 4 bases at J, with 9 bases between the two ends. Germline V gene sequence: CDR1 WSHSY, CDR2 SAAADI. This CDR3 has 15 residues. DNA for the CDR3: TGCGCCAGCAGTGAGGAGGCCCATTATAATTCACCCCTCCACTTT. Translating it yields CASSEEAHYNSPLHF.

The genes are TRBV10-3 and TRBJ1-5, with a possible D match to TRBD1 (5 bases). The CDR3 contains 13 residues. CDR1 ENHRY and CDR2 SYGVKD come from the germline V gene. V was shortened by 6 bases and J by 4 bases, with 10 bases between the two germline ends. The CDR3 reads CAIRTGLNQPQHF. The CDR3 DNA reads as TGTGCCATCAGGACGGGACTAAATCAGCCCCAGCATTTT.

The J gene is TRBJ1-4, the V gene TRBV13; 9 bases match TRBD1. The CDR3 covers 14 residues. V shed 5 bases, J shed 8 bases, and the junction held 6 bases outside the gene matches. CDR1 is PRHDT and CDR2 is FYEKMQ in the germline V gene (reference sequence). Here the CDR3 DNA reads TGTGCCAGCAGCCCCGGGACAGGGATGGAAAAACTGTTTTTT. It codes for CASSPGTGMEKLFF.

V gene TRBV3-1 (or the pseudogene TRBV3-2) combines with J gene TRBJ2-3, with TRBD2 as a possible D gene (6 bases). This CDR3 comprises 16 residues. Germline V gene data show CDR1 as LGHDT and CDR2 as YNNKEL (reference sequence). Trimming took 3 bases from V and 6 from J, leaving 19 bases between them. In DNA form, the CDR3 reads TGTGCCAGCAGCCAGTCACTAGCCAAAATAGAGGATACGCAGTATTTT. This codes for CASSQSLAKIEDTQYF.

This rearrangement joins TRBV7-9 to TRBJ2-1, with 9 bases fitting TRBD1. The CDR3 extends over 11 amino acids. Germline V lookup: CDR1 SEHNR, CDR2 FQNEAQ (reference sequence). V gave up 5 bases and J gave up 15 bases; unmatched junction bases: 5. DNA for the CDR3: TGTGCCAGCAGCGCTACAGGGGGCCCGTTCTTC. Amino acids: CASSATGGPFF.

This CDR3 reads CSVASDNYSGANVLTF. DNA of the CDR3: TGCAGCGTTGCCTCGGACAATTACTCTGGGGCCAACGTCCTGACTTTC. V is TRBV29-1 and J is TRBJ2-6, with D possibly being TRBD1 (5 bases). The germline V gene has CDR1 SQVTM and CDR2 ANQGSEA. V was trimmed by 4 bases and J by 0 bases, leaving 13 bases between them. The CDR3 is 16 residues long.

The V call is TRBV3-1 (or the pseudogene TRBV3-2), the J call TRBJ2-3, with D possibly TRBD1 on 6 matching bases. CDR3 size: 14 residues. Trimming took off 4 bases at V and 4 bases at J, with 12 bases between the two ends. Germline V gene lookup returns CDR1 LGHDT and CDR2 YNNKEL (reference sequence). This CDR3 is CASSLATGPDTQYF. The DNA of the CDR3 is TGTGCCAGCAGCCTGGCGACAGGACCAGATACGCAGTATTTT.

The V and J genes are TRBV14 and TRBJ1-2; 7 bases align to TRBD1. This CDR3 is built from 13 residues. The V gene end was trimmed by 4 bases and the J gene end by 10 bases; junction bases not matched to a gene: 9. CDR1 SGHDN and CDR2 FVKESK come from the germline V gene. CDR3 region: CASSLIEGAVYTF. The CDR3, as DNA: TGTGCCAGCAGCCTCATTGAGGGGGCCGTCTACACCTTC.

This clone was recorded only once. The CDR3 reads CASSPNEAYTEAFF. CDR3 nucleotide sequence: TGTGCCAGCTCACCAAACGAGGCCTACACTGAAGCTTTCTTT. The rearrangement links TRBV18 to TRBJ1-1; D remains unclear. The V gene's germline CDR1 is KGHSH and CDR2 LQKENI. V lost 2 bases to trimming and J lost 3 bases, with 10 bases between them. The CDR3 has 14 amino acids.

J is TRBJ1-5 and V is TRBV19; the match to TRBD1 covers 7 bases. The CDR3 spans 15 residues. With 3 bases clipped from V and 4 bases from J, the junction kept 6 bases outside the gene matches. Germline-derived CDR1 and CDR2 are LNHDA and SQIVND (reference sequence). The CDR3 sequence: CASSISQGTNQPQHF. The CDR3 DNA is TGTGCCAGTAGTATTTCACAGGGGACAAATCAGCCCCAGCATTTT.

V is TRBV10-3 and J is TRBJ1-5; no reliable D call. CDR1 ENHRY and CDR2 SYGVKD come from the germline V gene. The ends were cut back, 6 bases at V and 3 bases at J, with 12 bases in the middle. The length of the CDR3 is 14 residues. The CDR3 sequence: CAIRPVGDNQPQHF. CDR3 DNA sequence: TGTGCCATCAGACCCGTCGGGGACAATCAGCCCCAGCATTTT.

The V gene is TRBV5-1, the J gene TRBJ1-2; 7 bases map to TRBD1. With V trimmed by 4 bases and J by 2 bases, 8 bases remained unmatched. Germline loops: CDR1 SGHRS, CDR2 YFSETQ. The CDR3 is 15 amino acids. The CDR3 spells CASSAPTGTNYGYTF. DNA for the CDR3: TGCGCCAGCAGCGCCCCGACAGGGACAAACTATGGCTACACCTTC.